This TCR beta chain was identified during a study of blood T cell repertoires in COVID-19. Study-wide background: T cells, B-cell-depleted T cells, or PBMCs supplied cDNA or gDNA.

Germline CDR1 and CDR2: GTSNPN and SVGIG (reference sequence). Losses at the gene ends were 2 bases for V and 1 base for J; bases not matched to a gene: 9. The CDR3 has 16 amino acids. Repertoires were generated with immunoSEQ multiplex PCR, while TCRdb's copy carries only in-frame clones and drops some. Of 150,000 to 200,000 clones in the sample, around 73% were seen once. The genes are TRBV30 and TRBJ2-3; 7 bases align to TRBD1. This TCR was sampled from a woman between 50 and 59 years old who had recovered from COVID-19. What was sequenced was PBMCs or T cells enriched from blood (not recorded which). The CDR3 reads CAWSRGRVGGTDTQYF. Written as DNA, the CDR3 is TGTGCCTGGAGTAGGGGGCGGGTAGGAGGCACAGATACGCAGTATTTT.